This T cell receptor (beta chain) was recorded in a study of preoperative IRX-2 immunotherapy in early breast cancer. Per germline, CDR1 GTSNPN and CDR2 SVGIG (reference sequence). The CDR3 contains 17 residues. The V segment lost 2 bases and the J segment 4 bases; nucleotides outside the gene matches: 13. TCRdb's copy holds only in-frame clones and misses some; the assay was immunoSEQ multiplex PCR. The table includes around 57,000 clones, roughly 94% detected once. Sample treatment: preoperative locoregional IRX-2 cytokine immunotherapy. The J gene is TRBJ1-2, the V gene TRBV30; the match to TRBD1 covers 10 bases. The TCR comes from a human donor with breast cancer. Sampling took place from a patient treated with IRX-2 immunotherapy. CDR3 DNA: TGTGCCTGGAGTAGGGTGGGGACAGGGGCCATTCTCTATGGCTACACCTTC. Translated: CAWSRVGTGAILYGYTF.